Shown below are 20 T cell receptor beta chains from a single sample sequenced in a study of cytomegalovirus exposure and HLA in healthy donors. This table comes from immunoSEQ multiplex PCR, and its TCRdb copy is limited to in-frame clones, with some not included. Of more than 90,000 clones in the sample, around 88% are singletons; the top ten hold nearly 5%. Sequenced: PBMCs. The source is a man between 18 and 29 years old in good health and CMV-seronegative.

The genes are TRBV5-1 and TRBJ2-4; 9 nucleotides match TRBD1. The CDR3 covers 18 residues. The germline CDR1 and CDR2 sequences are SGHRS and YFSETQ. The V and J ends lost 4 bases and 1 base, in that order; junction bases with no gene match: 12. CDR3 amino acids: CASSAMGQGPGAKNIQYF. CDR3 in DNA: TGCGCCAGCAGCGCAATGGGACAGGGCCCGGGGGCCAAAAACATTCAGTACTTC.

The chain joins TRBV2 to TRBJ2-3; 8 bases are a match to TRBD2. Per the germline V gene, CDR1 is SNHLY and CDR2 is FYNNEI. Trimming at V came to 9 bases and at J to 0 bases, leaving 5 bases not matched to a gene. The CDR3 has 14 residues. CDR3 residues: CASFERESTDTQYF. The CDR3 nucleotides read TGTGCCAGTTTCGAGCGGGAGAGCACAGATACGCAGTATTTT.

The chain carries TRBV10-1 and TRBJ2-3; TRBD1 might be the D (6 bases). The CDR3 has 16 residues. V shed 3 bases and J shed 1 base, with 14 bases lying between them. Germline CDR1 WNHNN, CDR2 SYGVQD (reference sequence). CDR3 amino acids: CASSDLGPGGTDTQYF. The CDR3 DNA sequence: TGCGCCAGCAGTGACCTAGGGCCAGGGGGCACAGATACGCAGTATTTT.

The rearrangement uses TRBV7-9 and TRBJ2-3; TRBD2 matches at 13 bases. V trimming: 0 bases; J trimming: 5 bases; junction bases outside the gene matches: 8. Germline assignment: CDR1 SEHNR and CDR2 FQNEAQ (reference sequence). This CDR3 region has 18 residues. CDR3 sequence reads: CASSLAVGLAGVQDTQYF. CDR3 sequence (DNA): TGTGCCAGCAGCTTAGCCGTAGGACTAGCGGGAGTCCAAGATACGCAGTATTTT. Full variable domain (remainder filled in from reference TRBV7-9 and TRBJ2-3): DTGVSQNPRHKITKRGQNVTFRCDPISEHNRLYWYRQTLGQGPEFLTYFQNEAQLEKSRLLSDRFSAERPKGSFSTLEIQRTEQGDSAMYLCASSLAVGLAGVQDTQYFGPGTRLTVL.

The chain is built from TRBV9 and TRBJ2-7; maybe TRBD2 (6 bases). Between the trimmed V and J ends, which lost 6 bases and 4 bases, there was a span of 14 bases. The germline CDR1 and CDR2 sequences are SGDLS and YYNGEE. The CDR3 is 13 amino acids. CDR3 sequence: CASNAGGGYEQYF. The CDR3 nucleotides are TGTGCCAGCAACGCCGGGGGTGGATACGAGCAGTACTTC.

In this sample, this clone turned up a few times. The J gene is TRBJ2-1, the V gene TRBV5-4; TRBD2 matches 11 bases. This CDR3 comprises 16 residues. V gave up 3 bases and J gave up 4 bases; unmatched junction bases: 6. Germline lookup yields CDR1 SGHNT and CDR2 YYREEE (reference sequence). Written as DNA, the CDR3 is TGTGCCAGCAGCTCGTCTCTAGCGGGGGGTTACAATGAGCAGTTCTTC. It is translated as CASSSSLAGGYNEQFF. Drawing the rest from reference TRBV5-4 and TRBJ2-1, the complete variable domain is ETGVTQSPTHLIKTRGQQVTLRCSSQSGHNTVSWYQQALGQGPQFIFQYYREEENGRGNFPPRFSGLQFPNYSSELNVNALELDDSALYLCASSSSLAGGYNEQFFGPGTRLTVL.

The chain uses TRBV7-9 and TRBJ2-3, with 9 nucleotides matching TRBD2. V shed 5 bases and J 2 bases; nucleotides not matched to a gene: 8. The CDR3 loop spans 16 amino acids. Germline V gene lookup returns CDR1 SEHNR and CDR2 FQNEAQ (reference sequence). The CDR3 sequence: CASSTLVAGATDTQYF. CDR3 sequence (DNA): TGTGCCAGCAGCACCTTGGTAGCGGGGGCCACAGATACGCAGTATTTT.

This sequence joins TRBV5-1 and TRBJ2-1, with TRBD2 as a possible D gene (6 bases). Trimming left V 4 bases short and J 8 bases short, with 16 bases between. The germline CDR1 and CDR2 sequences are SGHRS and YFSETQ. This CDR3 has 14 amino acids. CDR3 bases: TGCGCCAGCAGCCCCAATGACTGGGGGGATGAGCAGTTCTTC. Encoded protein: CASSPNDWGDEQFF.

The chain combines TRBV27 with TRBJ2-5; 7 bases agree with TRBD1. This CDR3 has 15 amino acids. Germline V gives CDR1 MNHEY, CDR2 SMNVEV (reference sequence). Trimming at V came to 3 bases and at J to 5 bases, leaving 9 bases not matched to a gene. In DNA form, the CDR3 reads TGTGCCAGCAGTTTTTTCCAACAGGGGCTGGAGACCCAGTACTTC. Protein: CASSFFQQGLETQYF.

The genes are TRBV29-1 and TRBJ2-7; 9 bases are a match to TRBD1. Germline CDR1 SQVTM, CDR2 ANQGSEA. This CDR3 is built from 13 residues. Unmatched junction bases numbered 5, after V lost 6 bases and J lost 2 bases. The CDR3, as DNA: TGCAGCGTCGGTACAGGGGGCACCTACGAGCAGTACTTC. Translating it yields CSVGTGGTYEQYF.

V is TRBV30 and J is TRBJ2-3; possibly TRBD1 for D (6 bases). Trimming stripped 2 bases from V and 3 bases from J, with 15 bases between. The CDR3 covers 15 residues. Germline CDR1 and CDR2: GTSNPN and SVGIG (reference sequence). Here the CDR3 reads CAWSPTGIETDTQYF. CDR3 DNA: TGTGCCTGGAGTCCTACAGGGATAGAGACAGATACGCAGTATTTT.

This rearrangement joins TRBV6-1 to TRBJ2-6; D is unresolved. Germline V gene sequence: CDR1 MNHNS, CDR2 SASEGT. This CDR3 contains 17 residues. Trimming shortened V by 3 bases and J by 0 bases, and 12 bases separated the two germline ends. CDR3 in DNA: TGTGCCAGCAGTGATTTCCCGGAGAGCTCTGGGGCCAACGTCCTGACTTTC. This sequence encodes CASSDFPESSGANVLTF.

This clone was observed a few times. This chain connects TRBV5-5 to TRBJ1-3; the D gene is possibly TRBD1 (5 bases). The CDR3 spans 14 residues. V gave up 4 bases and J gave up 5 bases, with 13 bases separating them. Germline CDR1 and CDR2: SGHKS and YYEKEE (reference sequence). The DNA of the CDR3 is TGTGCCAGCAGCCCGGGGGACGGGAGAAACACCATATATTTT. The encoded protein is CASSPGDGRNTIYF.

This clone was detected only a few times. The rearrangement links TRBV5-1 to TRBJ1-2; TRBD1 agrees at 9 bases. Germline V gives CDR1 SGHRS, CDR2 YFSETQ. The V and J ends lost 0 bases and 9 bases, in that order; junction bases with no gene match: 3. The CDR3 loop spans 13 amino acids. The CDR3 DNA reads TGCGCCAGCAGCTTGGACAGGGGGCCCAGCTACACCTTC. Translation: CASSLDRGPSYTF.

The V gene is TRBV5-4, the J gene TRBJ1-2, with 9 bases lining up with TRBD1. This CDR3 has 12 residues. From germline, CDR1 is SGHNT and CDR2 YYREEE (reference sequence). The ends lost 6 bases at V and 8 bases at J; junction bases unmatched: 5. The CDR3 sequence: CASTTGGQGYTF. The CDR3 DNA follows: TGTGCCAGCACCACAGGGGGCCAGGGCTACACCTTC.

The rearrangement links TRBV5-1 to TRBJ1-3, with TRBD1 matching over 7 bases. The V and J ends lost 1 base and 0 bases, in that order; junction bases with no gene match: 1. The CDR3 contains 15 residues. Germline CDR1 reads SGHRS; CDR2 reads YFSETQ. Here the CDR3 DNA reads TGCGCCAGCAGCTTGAGGGGGCTCTCTGGAAACACCATATATTTT. Its protein product is CASSLRGLSGNTIYF. Combining the CDR3 with reference TRBV5-1 and TRBJ1-3 gives the whole variable domain KAGVTQTPRYLIKTRGQQVTLSCSPISGHRSVSWYQQTPGQGLQFLFEYFSETQRNKGNFPGRFSGRQFSNSRSEMNVSTLELGDSALYLCASSLRGLSGNTIYFGEGSWLTVV.

This clone was seen only once. This chain links TRBV30 with TRBJ2-7, with TRBD1 matching over 8 bases. Unmatched junction bases numbered 0, after V lost 5 bases and J lost 6 bases. The CDR3 extends over 10 amino acids. Germline assignment: CDR1 GTSNPN and CDR2 SVGIG (reference sequence). The CDR3 DNA sequence: TGTGCCTGGGACAGGGGCGAGCAGTACTTC. Its protein is CAWDRGEQYF.

The chain links TRBV27 to TRBJ1-2, with D possibly being TRBD1 (6 bases). V was trimmed by 0 bases and J by 3 bases, leaving 11 bases between them. The CDR3 runs to 15 residues. Germline V gives CDR1 MNHEY, CDR2 SMNVEV (reference sequence). The CDR3 reads CASSLSRGSYYGYTF. CDR3 DNA: TGTGCCAGCAGTTTATCGAGGGGGAGTTACTATGGCTACACCTTC.

CDR3 sequence reads: CAISDPGQGAGGYTF. CDR3 bases: TGTGCCATCAGTGACCCGGGACAGGGGGCAGGGGGCTACACCTTC. V usage is TRBV10-3 and J usage is TRBJ1-2, with 12 bases matching TRBD1. CDR1 ENHRY and CDR2 SYGVKD come from the germline V gene. The trim removed 3 bases at V and 8 bases at J, leaving 7 bases unmatched. This CDR3 has 15 residues.

This clone was counted a few times. The V call is TRBV6-1, the J call TRBJ2-2, with 13 positions matching TRBD2. The germline V gene has CDR1 MNHNS and CDR2 SASEGT. The ends lost 4 bases at V and 5 bases at J; junction bases unmatched: 7. This CDR3 has 17 amino acids. CDR3 loop: CASSGSGTSGVTGELFF. The CDR3 nucleotides are TGTGCCAGCAGTGGGTCGGGGACTAGCGGGGTTACCGGGGAGCTGTTTTTT.